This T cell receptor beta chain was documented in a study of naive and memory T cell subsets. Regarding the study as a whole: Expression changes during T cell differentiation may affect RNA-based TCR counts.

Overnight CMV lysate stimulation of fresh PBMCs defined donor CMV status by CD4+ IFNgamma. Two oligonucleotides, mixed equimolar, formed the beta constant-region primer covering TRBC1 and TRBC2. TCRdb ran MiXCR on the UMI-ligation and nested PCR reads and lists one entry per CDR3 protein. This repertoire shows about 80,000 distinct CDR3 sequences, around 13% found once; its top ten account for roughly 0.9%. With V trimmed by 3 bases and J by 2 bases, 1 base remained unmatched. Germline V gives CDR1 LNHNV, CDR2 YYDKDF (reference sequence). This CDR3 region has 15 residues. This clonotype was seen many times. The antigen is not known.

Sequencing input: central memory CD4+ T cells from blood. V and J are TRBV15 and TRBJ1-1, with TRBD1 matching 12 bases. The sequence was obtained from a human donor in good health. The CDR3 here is CATSSGTGGNTEAFF. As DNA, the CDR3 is TGTGCCACCAGCAGTGGGACAGGGGGCAACACTGAAGCTTTCTTT.